This T cell receptor (beta chain) is drawn from a study of identifying expanded T cells in peripheral blood (dated by TCRdb to about 2019). The study in broad terms: Technical replicates were generated by sequencing separate aliquots of the same genomic DNA pool, with four replicates compared pairwise.

TCRbeta CDR3 regions were profiled with the immunoSEQ Assay using bias-controlled multiplex PCR amplification of genomic DNA. On the authors' methods: The absolute abundance of each unique TCRbeta CDR3 region was quantified after sequences were collapsed and filtered. Differential abundance was tested with two models: a binomial (Fisher-equivalent) model and a beta-binomial model that adds time-dependent variance fitted from healthy donors. Clones with fewer than 5 combined templates were excluded, and clones with Benjamini-Hochberg FDR below 0.01 were called differentially abundant. Using the form v = (b*log(k)+a)^2, the beta-binomial variance was modeled as a function of the total template count across the two samples. Entries here come from immuneACCESS through TCRdb and include only in-frame sequences with V and J called. Some clones fail to appear in such tables; in the studies checked, an unresolved V gene covers under half of the shortfall, and the cause of the remainder is unknown. V, J and clone size are taken as reported in that table, and D and trimming were inferred from the DNA itself. In all, the sample holds 100,000 to 150,000 clones, and around four fifths of those were seen once. Clones ranked in the top ten supply less than 4% of the sample.

No immune events, such as infections, were documented for the healthy donors during the collection period. Time-dependent variance in a beta-binomial model of T-cell clone differential abundance was calibrated using healthy-donor blood repertoires as a training cohort. The training cohort comprised roughly ten healthy donors, 3 female and 7 male. An age range of roughly 25 to 65 years, with an average of 43 years, was recorded for the donors. Whole blood was collected from each healthy donor at three time points spaced approximately 2 weeks apart and obtained from a commercial supplier. Genomic DNA was extracted from unsorted whole blood for immunosequencing. In regard to this clone: Its target antigen remains unknown. No much larger clone exists at a distance of one base, and base qualities are not known.

Broad study findings and their caveats: The authors expected that over much longer intervals, such as months to years, biological variance in healthy repertoires might increase even further. Between technical replicates the binomial model flagged roughly 1.1 differentially abundant clones, whereas over around two weeks the binomial model flagged about 16.4 and over approximately 4 weeks about 19. Across all healthy-donor time intervals, the beta-binomial model significantly lowered both the number of clones called differentially abundant and the false-positive rate. For all healthy donors, the variance in clone template counts between approximately 2-week samples rose significantly as total template count increased.

Cut back by 5 bases and 6 bases, the V and J ends lie 13 bases apart. CDR1 MRHNA and CDR2 SNTAGT were looked up in the germline V gene. Counted from cysteine to phenylalanine, this CDR3 has 13 amino acids. Only the CDR3 region is kept as DNA, spanning 39 bases read in frame from base 1. Sequencing input: blood. The rearranged segments are TRBV6-4 and TRBJ1-1, with a weak D call of TRBD1 (6 bases match). The source of this sequence is a person between 18 and 75 years old in good health. CDR3 region: CASSPWAGAEAFF. Read as DNA, the sequence is TGTGCCAGCAGTCCCTGGGCAGGGGCTGAAGCTTTCTTT.